The clone carrying this TCR beta chain was seen more than once but under ten times. The CDR3 totals 15 residues. V lost 3 bases to trimming and J lost 2 bases, with 8 bases between them. Looked up from germline, CDR1 is KGHSH and CDR2 is LQKENI. This record comes from a study of blood T cells in healthy people across ages. A second PCR of about 7 to 11 cycles used a sample-barcoded 5' primer and a J-beta primer mix. From the 5' RACE reads, TCRdb called clonotypes with MiXCR, one entry per CDR3 protein. Here the sample spans approximately 830,000 distinct CDR3 sequences, 62% being singletons. Sequenced sample: blood. This receptor was taken from a man aged 25 to 40 in good health. The chain links TRBV18 to TRBJ2-6; TRBD2 might be the D (6 bases). CDR3 sequence reads: CASSPGGAGANVLTF. CDR3 DNA: TGTGCCAGCTCACCTGGCGGGGCTGGGGCCAACGTCCTGACTTTC.